These T cell receptor beta chains were read from a single sample in a study of blood T cell repertoires in COVID-19. Some clones are missing from TCRdb's copy, which holds only in-frame ones; the method was immunoSEQ multiplex PCR. The repertoire holds 540,000 or so clones, with 70% to 90% as singletons. The source material was peripheral blood. Receptor source: a woman aged 45-60 years with COVID-19, enrolled during active disease. The CDR3 runs from the conserved cysteine through the conserved F or W. A D gene is named only where the DNA matches it firmly. Some rows have no size entry. The others give once, few or many, or a class for an expanded clone.

len: 13; d_gene: -; v_gene: TRBV30; j_gene: TRBJ1-1; abundance: once; CDR3aa: CAWSTDLNTEAFF; CDR3nt: TGTGCCTGGTCGACAGACTTGAACACTGAAGCTTTCTTT
len: 15; d_gene: TRBD1; v_gene: TRBV18; j_gene: TRBJ1-1; abundance: -; CDR3aa: CASSLPGQGGAEAFF; CDR3nt: TGTGCCAGCTCACTACCGGGACAGGGGGGAGCTGAAGCTTTCTTT
len: 12; d_gene: -; v_gene: TRBV7-3; j_gene: TRBJ2-1; abundance: few; CDR3aa: CATPQGNNEQFF; CDR3nt: TGTGCCACCCCCCAGGGAAACAATGAGCAGTTCTTC
len: 15; d_gene: -; v_gene: TRBV9; j_gene: TRBJ2-1; abundance: -; CDR3aa: CASSVEGLTYNEQFF; CDR3nt: TGTGCCAGCAGCGTAGAGGGGTTAACCTACAATGAGCAGTTCTTC
len: 14; d_gene: -; v_gene: TRBV13; j_gene: TRBJ2-3; abundance: once; CDR3aa: CASSLGREADTQYF; CDR3nt: TGTGCCAGCAGCTTAGGCAGGGAGGCAGATACGCAGTATTTT
len: 18; d_gene: TRBD1; v_gene: TRBV9; j_gene: TRBJ2-3; abundance: -; CDR3aa: CASSVNRQGVIGTDTQYF; CDR3nt: TGTGCCAGCAGCGTGAATCGACAGGGTGTGATTGGCACAGATACGCAGTATTTT
len: 12; d_gene: -; v_gene: TRBV15; j_gene: TRBJ2-2; abundance: few; CDR3aa: CATRQNTGELFF; CDR3nt: TGTGCCACCAGACAGAACACCGGGGAGCTGTTTTTT
len: 14; d_gene: -; v_gene: TRBV28; j_gene: TRBJ1-4; abundance: once; CDR3aa: CASSFGGPNEKLFF; CDR3nt: TGTGCCAGCAGTTTTGGAGGGCCGAATGAAAAACTGTTTTTT
len: 15; d_gene: TRBD1; v_gene: TRBV19; j_gene: TRBJ1-5; abundance: -; CDR3aa: CASSPGTDFNQPQHF; CDR3nt: TGTGCCAGTAGCCCCGGGACAGACTTCAATCAGCCCCAGCATTTT
len: 15; d_gene: -; v_gene: TRBV19; j_gene: TRBJ2-3; abundance: -; CDR3aa: CASTPTGGVTDTQYF; CDR3nt: TGTGCCAGTACCCCCACGGGGGGCGTCACAGATACGCAGTATTTT
len: 18; d_gene: -; v_gene: TRBV4-1; j_gene: TRBJ1-3; abundance: -; CDR3aa: CASSQRGANRLSGNTIYF; CDR3nt: TGCGCCAGCAGCCAAAGAGGTGCCAACAGGCTCTCTGGAAACACCATATATTTT
len: 14; d_gene: TRBD2; v_gene: TRBV5-1; j_gene: TRBJ2-1; abundance: -; CDR3aa: CASSPGGRENEQFF; CDR3nt: TGCGCCAGCAGCCCGGGGGGGCGAGAAAATGAGCAGTTCTTC
len: 13; d_gene: TRBD1; v_gene: TRBV12-3/TRBV12-4; j_gene: TRBJ1-1; abundance: -; CDR3aa: CASGTAENTEAFF; CDR3nt: TGTGCCAGCGGGACAGCCGAGAACACTGAAGCTTTCTTT
len: 14; d_gene: -; v_gene: TRBV29-1; j_gene: TRBJ1-4; abundance: once; CDR3aa: CSVLDSATNEKLFF; CDR3nt: TGCAGCGTTTTGGACTCCGCAACTAATGAAAAACTGTTTTTT
len: 14; d_gene: TRBD2; v_gene: TRBV24-1; j_gene: TRBJ2-5; abundance: -; CDR3aa: CATSVAGIQETQYF; CDR3nt: TGTGCCACCAGCGTAGCGGGGATTCAAGAGACCCAGTACTTC
len: 15; d_gene: -; v_gene: TRBV15; j_gene: TRBJ2-1; abundance: -; CDR3aa: CATSRDLGLVNEQFF; CDR3nt: TGTGCCACCAGCAGAGATCTTGGGCTCGTCAATGAGCAGTTCTTC
len: 14; d_gene: -; v_gene: TRBV5-1; j_gene: TRBJ2-5; abundance: -; CDR3aa: CASSLEGGGETQYF; CDR3nt: TGCGCCAGCAGCTTGGAGGGAGGAGGGGAGACCCAGTACTTC
len: 17; d_gene: -; v_gene: TRBV24-1; j_gene: TRBJ2-2; abundance: -; CDR3aa: CATSDKWGPQNTGELFF; CDR3nt: TGTGCCACCAGTGATAAGTGGGGGCCCCAGAACACCGGGGAGCTGTTTTTT
len: 13; d_gene: TRBD1; v_gene: TRBV12-3/TRBV12-4; j_gene: TRBJ1-5; abundance: -; CDR3aa: CASSTQGGQPQHF; CDR3nt: TGTGCCAGCAGTACACAGGGGGGTCAGCCCCAGCATTTT
len: 14; d_gene: TRBD1; v_gene: TRBV2; j_gene: TRBJ2-1; abundance: -; CDR3aa: CASGDREGYNEQFF; CDR3nt: TGTGCCAGCGGGGACAGGGAGGGCTACAATGAGCAGTTCTTC
len: 15; d_gene: TRBD1; v_gene: TRBV19; j_gene: TRBJ2-7; abundance: -; CDR3aa: CASSLGTGGTYEQYF; CDR3nt: TGTGCCAGTAGTCTTGGGACAGGGGGGACCTACGAGCAGTACTTC
len: 12; d_gene: -; v_gene: TRBV6-5; j_gene: TRBJ1-2; abundance: once; CDR3aa: CASSSGDYGYTF; CDR3nt: TGTGCCAGCAGTTCAGGGGACTATGGCTACACCTTC
len: 15; d_gene: TRBD2; v_gene: TRBV11-1; j_gene: TRBJ2-1; abundance: -; CDR3aa: CASSLTSGGAREQFF; CDR3nt: TGTGCCAGCAGCTTAACTAGCGGGGGGGCCAGGGAGCAGTTCTTC
len: 15; d_gene: TRBD1; v_gene: TRBV11-2; j_gene: TRBJ1-2; abundance: few; CDR3aa: CASSLGLDRLDGYTF; CDR3nt: TGTGCCAGCAGCTTAGGGCTGGACAGGTTGGACGGCTACACCTTC
len: 14; d_gene: -; v_gene: TRBV5-1; j_gene: TRBJ1-1; abundance: -; CDR3aa: CATAAGDPNTEAFF; CDR3nt: TGCGCCACCGCAGCGGGGGACCCGAACACTGAAGCTTTCTTT
len: 13; d_gene: -; v_gene: TRBV7-9; j_gene: TRBJ1-2; abundance: -; CDR3aa: CASSSRGEDGYTF; CDR3nt: TGTGCCAGCAGCTCCAGGGGAGAGGATGGCTACACCTTC
len: 14; d_gene: -; v_gene: TRBV30; j_gene: TRBJ1-1; abundance: -; CDR3aa: CAWTLGRGDTEAFF; CDR3nt: TGTGCCTGGACCCTCGGGAGGGGAGACACTGAAGCTTTCTTT
len: 13; d_gene: -; v_gene: TRBV10-2; j_gene: TRBJ2-1; abundance: -; CDR3aa: CASSGGTHNEQFF; CDR3nt: TGCGCCAGCAGTGGAGGGACTCACAATGAGCAGTTCTTC
len: 16; d_gene: -; v_gene: TRBV21-1; j_gene: TRBJ1-1; abundance: -; CDR3aa: CASSQRGRVTATEAFF; CDR3nt: TGTGCCAGCAGCCAAAGAGGCCGGGTGACGGCCACTGAAGCTTTCTTT
len: 14; d_gene: TRBD1; v_gene: TRBV5-4; j_gene: TRBJ2-3; abundance: -; CDR3aa: CASSPRDRMDTQYF; CDR3nt: TGTGCCAGCAGTCCCCGGGACAGGATGGATACGCAGTATTTT
len: 12; d_gene: -; v_gene: TRBV11-1; j_gene: TRBJ2-1; abundance: once; CDR3aa: CASSPADNEQFF; CDR3nt: TGTGCCAGCAGCCCCGCAGACAATGAGCAGTTCTTC
len: 18; d_gene: -; v_gene: TRBV19; j_gene: TRBJ2-2; abundance: -; CDR3aa: CASSMSGRVGEGTGELFF; CDR3nt: TGTGCCAGTAGTATGTCGGGCAGGGTAGGGGAAGGAACCGGGGAGCTGTTTTTT
len: 16; d_gene: -; v_gene: TRBV15; j_gene: TRBJ1-2; abundance: once; CDR3aa: CATSIFGQIPNYGYTF; CDR3nt: TGTGCCACCAGCATCTTCGGACAGATTCCTAACTATGGCTACACCTTC
len: 18; d_gene: TRBD2; v_gene: TRBV4-2; j_gene: TRBJ2-3; abundance: -; CDR3aa: CASSQALGTSAATDTQYF; CDR3nt: TGTGCCAGCAGCCAGGCCTTAGGGACTAGCGCCGCCACAGATACGCAGTATTTT
len: 16; d_gene: TRBD2; v_gene: TRBV13; j_gene: TRBJ2-7; abundance: -; CDR3aa: CASSRAMTSGGDQQYF; CDR3nt: TGTGCCAGCAGCCGAGCCATGACTAGCGGGGGGGATCAGCAGTACTTC
len: 16; d_gene: -; v_gene: TRBV11-3; j_gene: TRBJ2-3; abundance: -; CDR3aa: CASSLGLTGDTDTQYF; CDR3nt: TGTGCCAGCAGCTTAGGTTTAACGGGAGACACAGATACGCAGTATTTT
len: 15; d_gene: TRBD2; v_gene: TRBV6-5; j_gene: TRBJ2-3; abundance: few; CDR3aa: CAIRTSGGNKDTQYF; CDR3nt: TGTGCCATCCGGACTAGCGGGGGGAACAAAGATACGCAGTATTTT
len: 14; d_gene: -; v_gene: TRBV24-1; j_gene: TRBJ1-1; abundance: -; CDR3aa: CATRAGGSYTEAFF; CDR3nt: TGTGCCACCAGGGCGGGGGGGTCCTACACTGAAGCTTTCTTT
len: 12; d_gene: -; v_gene: TRBV5-4; j_gene: TRBJ2-7; abundance: -; CDR3aa: CASSLNRYEQYF; CDR3nt: TGTGCCAGCAGCTTGAACAGGTACGAGCAGTACTTC
len: 12; d_gene: -; v_gene: TRBV5-4; j_gene: TRBJ1-2; abundance: -; CDR3aa: CASSFPVGGYTF; CDR3nt: TGTGCCAGCAGCTTTCCGGTTGGTGGCTACACCTTC
len: 16; d_gene: TRBD1; v_gene: TRBV7-2; j_gene: TRBJ1-2; abundance: -; CDR3aa: CASSLISTGGSDGYTF; CDR3nt: TGTGCCAGCAGCTTAATTTCGACAGGGGGCAGCGATGGCTACACCTTC
len: 15; d_gene: -; v_gene: TRBV30; j_gene: TRBJ2-2; abundance: -; CDR3aa: CAWSNRALYTGELFF; CDR3nt: TGTGCCTGGAGTAACAGGGCCCTCTACACCGGGGAGCTGTTTTTT
len: 16; d_gene: TRBD2; v_gene: TRBV24-1; j_gene: TRBJ2-5; abundance: -; CDR3aa: CATSDPGMGLVETQYF; CDR3nt: TGTGCCACCAGTGACCCAGGGATGGGACTAGTGGAGACCCAGTACTTC
len: 13; d_gene: TRBD1; v_gene: TRBV7-6; j_gene: TRBJ2-7; abundance: -; CDR3aa: CASSPGGTYEQYF; CDR3nt: TGTGCCAGCAGCCCAGGGGGAACCTACGAGCAGTACTTC
len: 15; d_gene: -; v_gene: TRBV9; j_gene: TRBJ1-1; abundance: -; CDR3aa: CASSSRTGPGTEAFF; CDR3nt: TGTGCCAGCAGCTCCCGCACAGGGCCGGGCACTGAAGCTTTCTTT
len: 14; d_gene: TRBD1; v_gene: TRBV19; j_gene: TRBJ1-2; abundance: -; CDR3aa: CASSITGVNYGYTF; CDR3nt: TGTGCCAGTAGTATAACAGGGGTTAACTATGGCTACACCTTC
len: 13; d_gene: TRBD2; v_gene: TRBV10-3; j_gene: TRBJ2-3; abundance: -; CDR3aa: CAILAGGTDTQYF; CDR3nt: TGTGCCATTCTAGCGGGGGGCACAGATACGCAGTATTTT
len: 14; d_gene: -; v_gene: TRBV7-9; j_gene: TRBJ2-3; abundance: -; CDR3aa: CASSPQVSTDTQYF; CDR3nt: TGTGCCAGCAGCCCCCAGGTTAGCACAGATACGCAGTATTTT
len: 17; d_gene: -; v_gene: TRBV10-3; j_gene: TRBJ2-2; abundance: -; CDR3aa: CAISGMGTGTSTGELFF; CDR3nt: TGTGCCATCAGTGGAATGGGGACAGGGACTAGCACCGGGGAGCTGTTTTTT
len: 13; d_gene: -; v_gene: TRBV4-1; j_gene: TRBJ1-4; abundance: -; CDR3aa: CASSQVRGEKLFF; CDR3nt: TGCGCCAGCAGCCAGGTTCGGGGAGAAAAACTGTTTTTT
len: 15; d_gene: -; v_gene: TRBV30; j_gene: TRBJ2-2; abundance: -; CDR3aa: CAWSVDTGETGELFF; CDR3nt: TGTGCCTGGAGCGTGGACACGGGGGAAACCGGGGAGCTGTTTTTT
len: 14; d_gene: -; v_gene: TRBV11-2; j_gene: TRBJ1-2; abundance: -; CDR3aa: CASSFTAAYYGYTF; CDR3nt: TGTGCCAGCAGCTTTACAGCCGCCTACTATGGCTACACCTTC
len: 14; d_gene: TRBD2; v_gene: TRBV6-5; j_gene: TRBJ2-3; abundance: -; CDR3aa: CASTPRGGGDTQYF; CDR3nt: TGTGCCAGCACCCCCCGGGGGGGAGGGGATACGCAGTATTTT
len: 14; d_gene: TRBD1; v_gene: TRBV11-2; j_gene: TRBJ1-2; abundance: -; CDR3aa: CASSTVDRGYGYTF; CDR3nt: TGTGCCAGCAGTACAGTCGACAGGGGCTATGGCTACACCTTC
len: 15; d_gene: -; v_gene: TRBV4-1; j_gene: TRBJ1-2; abundance: -; CDR3aa: CASSQPATGYYGYTF; CDR3nt: TGCGCCAGCAGCCAACCTGCCACAGGCTATTATGGCTACACCTTC
len: 14; d_gene: -; v_gene: TRBV19; j_gene: TRBJ1-6; abundance: -; CDR3aa: CASQEGVGNSPLHF; CDR3nt: TGTGCCAGTCAGGAGGGCGTTGGGAATTCACCCCTCCACTTT
len: 17; d_gene: TRBD2; v_gene: TRBV10-2; j_gene: TRBJ2-5; abundance: -; CDR3aa: CASRGFLAGRTGETQYF; CDR3nt: TGCGCCAGCAGGGGGTTTCTAGCGGGGCGAACGGGCGAGACCCAGTACTTC